Following are 27 T cell receptor beta chains from one sample sequenced in a study of T-cell reconstitution after alpha-beta-depleted transplantation in children. Unique molecular identifiers were incorporated when the TCRbeta library was constructed. TCRdb recomputed calls from the PCR reads with MiXCR, one row per CDR3 protein. This repertoire shows hundreds of thousands of distinct CDR3 sequences, around 13% found once; its top ten account for 2.2%. The starting material was PBMCs, mostly from graft donor cells, obtained 360 days after TCRalphabeta/CD19-depleted stem cell transplant. The receptors here all came from a male patient younger than 18 who had a stem cell transplant for acute myeloid leukemia, so the T cells may come from the graft donor.

The chain recombines TRBV7-2 with TRBJ2-5; no definite D call. From germline, CDR1 is SGHTA and CDR2 FQGNSA. The CDR3 spans 14 residues. Trimming removed 4 bases from V and 7 bases from J, with 16 bases in between. In nucleotides, the CDR3 is TGTGCCAGCAGCTCCCGTTTCTTAGTGGGGACCCAGTACTTC. It yields the protein CASSSRFLVGTQYF.

V gene TRBV7-3 combines with J gene TRBJ2-1; tentative D call: TRBD2 (5 bases). The germline V gene encodes CDR1 SGHTA and CDR2 FQGTGA. This CDR3 contains 15 residues. The V end was cut by 3 bases, the J end by 7 bases, with 16 bases between. The chain's CDR3 is CASSFYGVGYNEQFF. The CDR3 coding sequence is TGTGCCAGCAGCTTTTACGGGGTAGGGTATAATGAGCAGTTCTTC.

Many counts were recorded for this clonotype. The rearrangement uses TRBV19 and TRBJ2-5; D not resolved. This CDR3 has 13 amino acids. The germline V and J ends were trimmed by 2 bases and 3 bases, with 7 bases remaining between them. Germline V gene data show CDR1 as LNHDA and CDR2 as SQIVND (reference sequence). CDR3 in DNA: TGTGCCAGTAGTATAAAGTGGGAAGAGACCCAGTACTTC. This translates into CASSIKWEETQYF.

The chain has TRBV29-1 and TRBJ2-1; TRBD1 or TRBD2 may be the D gene (5 bases each). V lost 4 bases to trimming and J lost 0 bases, with 10 bases between them. Germline V gene data show CDR1 as SQVTM and CDR2 as ANQGSEA. The CDR3 is made up of 14 amino acids. CDR3: CSVVRGGSYNEQFF. The DNA for the CDR3 is TGCAGCGTTGTCCGGGGCGGCTCCTACAATGAGCAGTTCTTC.

The chain links TRBV6-5 to TRBJ2-3, with no clear D. CDR1 and CDR2 from the germline V gene are MNHEY and SVGAGI. This CDR3 has 14 residues. The V end lost 3 bases, the J end lost 7 bases, and 14 bases lay between the germline ends. The CDR3 DNA is TGTGCCAGCAGTTATAGGGCCCCCTCATATACGCAGTATTTT. As protein: CASSYRAPSYTQYF.

This clonotype was observed a few times. The genes are TRBV11-3 and TRBJ2-3; 8 nucleotides agree with TRBD2. The CDR3 is 14 amino acids. Germline CDR1 is SGHNT and CDR2 is YENEEA. V lost 8 bases to trimming and J lost 3 bases; unmatched junction nucleotides: 7. The CDR3: CASAGAGGTDTQYF. As DNA, the CDR3 is TGTGCCAGCGCTGGTGCGGGAGGAACAGATACGCAGTATTTT. The variable domain in full, with the rest retrieved from reference TRBV11-3 and TRBJ2-3, is EAGVVQSPRYKIIEKKQPVAFWCNPISGHNTLYWYLQNLGQGPELLIRYENEEAVDDSQLPKDRFSAERLKGVDSTLKIQPAELGDSAVYLCASAGAGGTDTQYFGPGTRLTVL.

The chain recombines TRBV29-1 with TRBJ2-1; D may be TRBD1 or TRBD2 (5 bases each). The CDR3 consists of 14 residues. The V gene's germline CDR1 is SQVTM and CDR2 ANQGSEA. The ends were cut back, 6 bases at V and 1 base at J, with 13 bases in the middle. The CDR3 sequence: CSVGEVRSYNEQFF. The CDR3 region has the DNA TGCAGCGTGGGGGAAGTAAGATCCTACAATGAGCAGTTCTTC.

The V and J genes are TRBV18 and TRBJ2-7, with 11 bases that match TRBD2. Germline assignment: CDR1 KGHSH and CDR2 LQKENI. The CDR3 spans 18 residues. Losses at the gene ends were 3 bases for V and 0 bases for J; bases not matched to a gene: 10. CDR3 coding DNA: TGTGCCAGCTCACCGCCGGGGTTTAGCGGGGGGGACTCCTACGAGCAGTACTTC. Translating it yields CASSPPGFSGGDSYEQYF. Full variable domain (outside the CDR3, taken from reference TRBV18 and TRBJ2-7): NAGVMQNPRHLVRRRGQEARLRCSPMKGHSHVYWYRQLPEEGLKFMVYLQKENIIDESGMPKERFSAEFPKEGPSILRIQQVVRGDSAAYFCASSPPGFSGGDSYEQYFGPGTRLTVT.

This clonotype occurred many times. The chain couples TRBV5-1 to TRBJ1-4; D might be TRBD1 (6 bases). V lost 5 bases and J 7 bases, leaving 12 bases between the germline ends. The CDR3 loop spans 13 amino acids. CDR1 and CDR2 from the germline V gene are SGHRS and YFSETQ. The CDR3 loop is CASSYQGTEKLFF. The CDR3 DNA follows: TGCGCCAGCAGTTATCAGGGGACTGAAAAACTGTTTTTT.

This clonotype was seen many times. The V and J genes are TRBV12-3 or TRBV12-4 and TRBJ1-2, with D unresolved. CDR3 size: 12 residues. V was trimmed by 3 bases and J by 4 bases, leaving 6 bases between them. CDR3 nucleotide sequence: TGTGCCAGCAGTTTTTGGGGCTATGGCTACACCTTC. Translated: CASSFWGYGYTF.

The rearrangement uses TRBV29-1 and TRBJ2-7; D is unclear. This CDR3 spans 14 amino acids. With 6 bases removed from V and 3 bases from J, the gap between germline ends came to 18 bases. The V gene's germline CDR1 is SQVTM and CDR2 ANQGSEA. Written as DNA, the CDR3 is TGCAGCGTCACCGAGATTGGGTGGGGCTACGAGCAGTACTTC. As protein: CSVTEIGWGYEQYF.

The gene calls are TRBV7-6 and TRBJ2-2, with 10 nucleotides matching TRBD1. The CDR3 runs 15 residues. Losses at the gene ends were 5 bases for V and 8 bases for J; bases not matched to a gene: 8. The germline V gene encodes CDR1 SGHVS and CDR2 FNYEAQ. The chain's CDR3 is CASSAPGQGFGELFF. CDR3 bases: TGTGCCAGCAGCGCTCCGGGACAGGGGTTTGGGGAGCTGTTTTTT.

In its sample, this clonotype was seen a few times. The chain joins TRBV6-5 to TRBJ2-3; tentatively, D is TRBD1 (6 bases). Germline values: CDR1 MNHEY, CDR2 SVGAGI. The CDR3 totals 16 residues. V lost 0 bases and J lost 2, with 12 bases in between. CDR3 sequence reads: CASSYSAAGDTDTQYF. The DNA of the CDR3 is TGTGCCAGCAGTTACTCGGCTGCAGGGGACACAGATACGCAGTATTTT.

V is TRBV29-1 and J is TRBJ1-1; D is uncertain. Germline V gene lookup returns CDR1 SQVTM and CDR2 ANQGSEA. This CDR3 region has 13 residues. V lost 3 bases and J 4 bases, leaving 12 bases between the germline ends. The CDR3 DNA is TGCAGCGTTGAGCCACTAACCGGCACTGAAGCTTTCTTT. It encodes CSVEPLTGTEAFF.

This clonotype was seen repeatedly, ten times or more. This chain joins TRBV28 and TRBJ1-5, with 8 nucleotides matching TRBD1. The V gene end was trimmed by 5 bases and the J gene end by 7 bases; junction bases not matched to a gene: 4. Per the germline V gene, CDR1 is MDHEN and CDR2 is SYDVKM. The CDR3 extends over 13 amino acids. CDR3 loop: CASSPGGRQPQHF. In DNA, the CDR3 is TGTGCCAGCAGTCCAGGGGGCCGGCAGCCCCAGCATTTT.

This sequence joins TRBV2 and TRBJ2-5; D call uncertain. The CDR3 is 15 amino acids. With 4 bases removed from V and 2 bases from J, the gap between germline ends came to 14 bases. The germline gives CDR1 SNHLY, CDR2 FYNNEI. CDR3 DNA sequence: TGTGCCAGCAGTGGGACCCCAATCCCTCAAGAGACCCAGTACTTC. The encoded protein is CASSGTPIPQETQYF. Full variable domain (missing parts from reference TRBV2 and TRBJ2-5): EPEVTQTPSHQVTQMGQEVILRCVPISNHLYFYWYRQILGQKVEFLVSFYNNEISEKSEIFDDQFSVERPDGSNFTLKIRSTKLEDSAMYFCASSGTPIPQETQYFGPGTRLLVL.

The chain employs TRBV20-1 and TRBJ1-3; a weak D match, TRBD1 (5 bases). CDR1 DFQATT and CDR2 SNEGSKA come from the germline V gene (reference sequence). The CDR3 contains 13 residues. Trimming shortened V by 5 bases and J by 4 bases, and 12 bases separated the two germline ends. The CDR3 is CSAAPPGGNTIYF. CDR3 DNA: TGCAGTGCTGCCCCCCCAGGGGGAAACACCATATATTTT.

A few counts support this clonotype. The chain employs TRBV21-1 and TRBJ2-3; TRBD1 was called by the table and not checked on the DNA. TRBV21-1 is termed a pseudogene. This CDR3 is 17 amino acids long. The CDR3 region has the DNA TGTGCCAGCAGCAAAGAAAGGGGCCGCGTAGGCACAGATACGCAGTATTTT. Translating gives CASSKERGRVGTDTQYF.

The chain combines TRBV7-3 with TRBJ2-5, with 11 bases identical to TRBD2. Germline CDR1 is SGHTA and CDR2 is FQGTGA. Unmatched junction bases numbered 9, after V lost 2 bases and J lost 1 base. The CDR3 is made up of 18 amino acids. The CDR3 DNA reads as TGTGCCAGCAGCTTACAAGCGCGGACTAGCGGGCCCCAAGAGACCCAGTACTTC. Translating it yields CASSLQARTSGPQETQYF.

This clonotype was detected a few times. The chain uses TRBV7-8 and TRBJ1-1; D is perhaps TRBD1 (5 bases). CDR3 length equals 15 residues. V was clipped by 1 base and J by 3 bases, with 12 bases between them. The V gene's germline CDR1 is SGHVS and CDR2 FQNEAQ. The CDR3 DNA reads TGTGCCAGCAGCTTAGTGGGCAGGGTGGACACTGAAGCTTTCTTT. Its protein product is CASSLVGRVDTEAFF.

This chain uses TRBV4-3 with TRBJ2-1; 7 nucleotides align to TRBD2. V dropped 4 bases and J dropped 9; count of bases not matched to a gene: 9. Germline V gene sequence: CDR1 LGHNA, CDR2 YSLEER. The CDR3 runs to 14 residues. The CDR3 loop reads CASSRGLDFGEQFF. The CDR3 DNA follows: TGCGCCAGCAGCCGCGGACTAGATTTCGGTGAGCAGTTCTTC.

This sequence joins TRBV20-1 and TRBJ1-2, with D unresolved. Germline V gene lookup returns CDR1 DFQATT and CDR2 SNEGSKA (reference sequence). The CDR3 length is 15 residues. Trimming shortened V by 0 bases and J by 4 bases, and 15 bases separated the two germline ends. CDR3: CSAREPLGAGYGYTF. CDR3 DNA: TGCAGTGCTAGAGAGCCCCTTGGCGCGGGCTATGGCTACACCTTC.

Turning to this clonotype: One base away lies a much larger clone, so this may be a sequencing read error. Because it lacks the conserved phenylalanine or tryptophan at the end, this CDR3 is likely a read error. The chain carries TRBV13 and TRBJ2-7; D is unclear. Germline V gene sequence: CDR1 PRHDT, CDR2 FYEKMQ (reference sequence). V was cut by 3 bases and J by 6 bases, with 9 bases left in between. CDR3 size: 12 residues. CDR3 amino acids: CASSLEPSEQYY. As DNA, the CDR3 is TGTGCCAGCAGCTTGGAGCCTTCCGAGCAGTACTAC.

This clonotype has just one count. V gene TRBV2 combines with J gene TRBJ2-7, with D possibly matching TRBD2 (5 bases). V lost 8 bases to trimming and J lost 4 bases, with 9 bases between them. Germline-derived CDR1 and CDR2 are SNHLY and FYNNEI. The CDR3 totals 11 residues. CDR3 loop: CASVGVYEQYF. CDR3 coding DNA: TGTGCCAGCGTCGGGGTTTACGAGCAGTACTTC.

The V gene is TRBV6-1, the J gene TRBJ2-2; the D call may be TRBD1 or TRBD2 (5 bases each). Trimming shortened V by 4 bases and J by 6 bases, and 15 bases separated the two germline ends. The CDR3 length is 15 residues. In germline, CDR1 is MNHNS, CDR2 SASEGT. The CDR3 DNA is TGTGCCAGCAGTGCCCGGGGCCCGGGACCCGGGGAGCTGTTTTTT. Protein product: CASSARGPGPGELFF.

Here the CDR3 reads CSPPGPGTNTEAFF. The CDR3 coding sequence is TGCAGTCCCCCAGGGCCCGGAACAAACACTGAAGCTTTCTTT. The chain uses TRBV20-1 and TRBJ1-1; D is perhaps TRBD1 (5 bases). The ends were cut back, 8 bases at V and 2 bases at J, with 18 bases in the middle. This CDR3 comprises 14 residues. Germline-derived CDR1 and CDR2 are DFQATT and SNEGSKA (reference sequence).

This clonotype was counted only a few times. The chain employs TRBV11-2 and TRBJ2-7; 8 bases fit TRBD1. This CDR3 region has 14 residues. The V and J ends lost 11 bases and 5 bases, in that order; junction bases with no gene match: 14. Germline values: CDR1 SGHAT, CDR2 FQNNGV. The CDR3 region is CALDPRDRQDEQYF. CDR3 DNA: TGTGCCTTGGACCCCCGGGACAGGCAGGACGAGCAGTACTTC.